What follows are 21 T cell receptor beta chains derived from one specimen sequenced in a study of blood T cells in healthy people across ages. The second PCR ran about 6 to 11 cycles with a sample-barcoded 5' primer and J-beta primers. TCRdb recomputed calls from the 5' RACE reads with MiXCR, one row per CDR3 protein. The sample consists of 800,000 to 1,000,000 distinct CDR3 sequences, around 48% of them appearing once. The sequencing input was blood. These receptor sequences come from a man in his thirties or forties in good health.

The genes are TRBV27 and TRBJ2-1, with 9 bases aligning to TRBD1. The CDR3 runs 12 residues. V was clipped by 11 bases and J by 6 bases; unmatched bases: 5. CDR1 and CDR2 from the germline V gene are MNHEY and SMNVEV (reference sequence). The CDR3 DNA sequence: TGTGCCGCAAGGACAGGGGCCAATGAGCAGTTCTTC. It encodes CAARTGANEQFF.

This sequence joins TRBV5-1 and TRBJ2-3, with TRBD1 as a possible D gene (5 bases). Germline V gene sequence: CDR1 SGHRS, CDR2 YFSETQ. Trimming removed 4 bases at V and 5 bases at J, with 14 bases between. CDR3 size: 14 residues. The CDR3 region has the DNA TGCGCCAGCAGCATAACAGGCGTCGAAGATACGCAGTATTTT. The encoded protein is CASSITGVEDTQYF.

As concerns this clonotype: One base away lies a much larger clone, so this may be a sequencing read error. This rearrangement joins TRBV2 to TRBJ2-5; 9 bases line up with TRBD2. V was pared by 3 bases and J by 11 bases, with 10 bases of the junction left unmatched. Looked up from germline, CDR1 is SNHLY and CDR2 is FYNNEI. The CDR3 sequence is 14 residues long. CDR3 in DNA: TGTGCCAGCAGTGAGGGGACTAGCCGGAATGAGCAGTACTTC. This sequence encodes CASSEGTSRNEQYF.

The chain is built from TRBV29-1 and TRBJ2-7; possible D gene TRBD1, 6 bases. The V end lost 3 bases, the J end lost 4 bases, and 13 bases lay between the germline ends. Germline V lookup: CDR1 SQVTM, CDR2 ANQGSEA. The CDR3 loop spans 13 amino acids. CDR3 sequence reads: CSVDDLQGYEQYF. The CDR3 nucleotides are TGCAGCGTTGATGATTTACAGGGTTACGAGCAGTACTTC.

This clonotype has more than one count but fewer than ten. The V gene is TRBV7-8, the J gene TRBJ2-1, with 7 bases that match TRBD1. The CDR3 extends over 14 amino acids. Trimming removed 2 bases from V and 7 bases from J; junction bases left unmatched: 5. Germline V lookup: CDR1 SGHVS, CDR2 FQNEAQ. CDR3 in DNA: TGTGCCAGCAGCTTATCGGGACAGCGGAATGAGCAGTTCTTC. As protein: CASSLSGQRNEQFF.

The gene calls are TRBV12-3 or TRBV12-4 and TRBJ2-7; TRBD2 matches 13 bases. The CDR3 totals 15 residues. With 6 bases clipped from V and 0 bases from J, the junction kept 2 bases outside the gene matches. The CDR3 region is CASSGTSGDSYEQYF. CDR3 sequence (DNA): TGTGCCAGCAGCGGGACTAGCGGGGACTCCTACGAGCAGTACTTC.

The chain employs TRBV4-2 and TRBJ2-6; 7 nucleotides agree with TRBD1. CDR3 length: 17 residues. Germline V gene sequence: CDR1 LGHNA, CDR2 YNFKEQ. Trimming at V came to 4 bases and at J to 4 bases, leaving 10 bases not matched to a gene. CDR3 bases: TGTGCCAGCAGCCGGGACCCTGGGACAGCCGGGGCCAACGTCCTGACTTTC. It specifies CASSRDPGTAGANVLTF.

The V call is TRBV6-2 or TRBV6-3, the J call TRBJ2-7; D unclear. Trimming took 6 bases from V and 4 from J, leaving 7 bases between them. Germline assignment: CDR1 MNHEY and CDR2 SVGEGT. The CDR3 extends over 11 amino acids. CDR3 sequence: CASRRRYEQYF. The CDR3 region has the DNA TGTGCCAGCAGACGCCGTTACGAGCAGTACTTC.

There are a few counts of this clonotype. The chain carries TRBV6-5 and TRBJ2-1, with D possibly being TRBD2 (5 bases). CDR1 is MNHEY, CDR2 SVGAGI, per germline. This CDR3 contains 14 residues. V lost 0 bases, J lost 15 bases, and 18 bases lay in between. The CDR3 spells CASSYSGLLRSAFF. The CDR3 region has the DNA TGTGCCAGCAGTTACTCAGGACTCCTCCGAAGTGCGTTCTTC.

V and J are TRBV7-9 and TRBJ2-5; TRBD1 matches at 7 bases. The CDR3 has 15 residues. Germline values: CDR1 SEHNR, CDR2 FQNEAQ (reference sequence). V dropped 5 bases and J dropped 11; count of bases not matched to a gene: 17. This chain's CDR3 is CASSETGRNINEQYF. The CDR3 DNA reads TGTGCCAGCAGCGAGACAGGGCGGAACATCAATGAGCAGTACTTC.

In this sample, this clonotype turned up a few times. The chain has TRBV4-3 and TRBJ2-1; the D is unclear. The germline V gene has CDR1 LGHNA and CDR2 YSLEER. The CDR3 is 13 amino acids. V lost 0 bases to trimming and J lost 9 bases, with 9 bases between them. CDR3 sequence (DNA): TGCGCCAGCAGCCAAGATCTTAACGGTGAGCAGTTCTTC. Amino acid sequence: CASSQDLNGEQFF.

The V gene is TRBV7-6, the J gene TRBJ2-3; 11 bases are a match to TRBD1. The CDR3 consists of 17 residues. The V gene end was trimmed by 3 bases and the J gene end by 1 base; junction bases not matched to a gene: 6. The germline V gene has CDR1 SGHVS and CDR2 FNYEAQ. In DNA, the CDR3 is TGTGCCAGCAGCTTGCGGACAGGGGGCGCGGGCACAGATACGCAGTATTTT. It is translated as CASSLRTGGAGTDTQYF.

The CDR3 reads CASSVVDTQYF. In DNA, the CDR3 is TGTGCCAGCAGCGTAGTTGATACGCAGTATTTT. This chain links TRBV9 with TRBJ2-3; D unclear. Trimming cost V 0 bases and J 6 bases, with 2 bases left between them. Germline V lookup: CDR1 SGDLS, CDR2 YYNGEE. This CDR3 is built from 11 residues. Complete variable domain (other parts from reference TRBV9 and TRBJ2-3): DSGVTQTPKHLITATGQRVTLRCSPRSGDLSVYWYQQSLDQGLQFLIQYYNGEERAKGNILERFSAQQFPDLHSELNLSSLELGDSALYFCASSVVDTQYFGPGTRLTVL.

About this clonotype itself: The junction differs from germline at one of its ends, possibly a read error. The V and J genes are TRBV6-5 and TRBJ2-3, with 12 nucleotides matching TRBD2. Looked up from germline, CDR1 is MNHEY and CDR2 is SVGAGI. The CDR3 is made up of 18 amino acids. The CDR3 reads CASSYSLAGGPSTDTQYF. For the CDR3, the DNA is TGTGCCAGCAGCTACTCCCTAGCGGGGGGGCCGAGCACAGATACGCAGTATTTT.

V usage is TRBV10-3 and J usage is TRBJ2-7; D perhaps matches TRBD2 (5 bases). The germline V gene has CDR1 ENHRY and CDR2 SYGVKD. CDR3 size: 14 residues. Trimming cost V 4 bases and J 0 bases, with 10 bases left between them. CDR3 bases: TGTGCCATCAGTGGAGAGGGAGCCTCCTACGAGCAGTACTTC. It specifies CAISGEGASYEQYF.

The V and J genes are TRBV4-3 and TRBJ2-7; possibly TRBD2 for D (5 bases). The J call may be mistaken, given a closer DNA end match to TRBJ2-5. This CDR3 region has 14 residues. The V gene's germline CDR1 is LGHNA and CDR2 YSLEER. CDR3 sequence: CASSQEVGRETQYF. CDR3 sequence (DNA): TGCGCCAGCAGCCAAGAAGTAGGGAGAGAGACCCAGTACTTC.

This clonotype was recorded a few times. The J gene is TRBJ2-5, the V gene TRBV4-1; 8 nucleotides align to TRBD2. The length of the CDR3 is 15 residues. Germline assignment: CDR1 MGHRA and CDR2 YSYEKL. The V segment lost 1 base and the J segment 5 bases; nucleotides outside the gene matches: 6. DNA of the CDR3: TGCGCCAGCAGCCAAGCAATGCGGGAGGCGGAGACCCAGTACTTC. It specifies CASSQAMREAETQYF.

The chain combines TRBV6-5 with TRBJ2-1; D may be TRBD1 (6 bases). V was clipped by 6 bases and J by 10 bases, with 16 bases between them. This CDR3 is 13 amino acids long. CDR1 is MNHEY and CDR2 is SVGAGI in the germline V gene. CDR3 in DNA: TGTGCCAGCAGCCTCGGTGGGGGCGAGGAGCAGTTCTTC. The encoded protein is CASSLGGGEEQFF.

The CDR3 region is CASSQGTDGYTF. CDR3 sequence (DNA): TGTGCCAGCAGCCAGGGTACGGATGGCTACACCTTC. V gene TRBV4-2 combines with J gene TRBJ1-2; D ambiguous. The germline CDR1 and CDR2 sequences are LGHNA and YNFKEQ. V was trimmed by 3 bases and J by 6 bases, leaving 8 bases between them. This CDR3 is 12 amino acids long.

Only a few counts were recorded for this clonotype. The V and J genes are TRBV7-2 and TRBJ2-7; D is undetermined. CDR1 and CDR2 from the germline V gene are SGHTA and FQGNSA. Trimming removed 6 bases from V and 9 bases from J, with 24 bases in between. The CDR3 consists of 15 residues. The CDR3 DNA sequence: TGTGCCAGCAGGCTCCAGGCGCGGACCCTCAAAGGGCAGTACTTC. Its protein product is CASRLQARTLKGQYF.

A few counts support this clonotype. J is TRBJ1-1 and V is TRBV7-2; 8 nucleotides align to TRBD1. The germline gives CDR1 SGHTA, CDR2 FQGNSA. V was pared by 5 bases and J by 8 bases, with 4 bases of the junction left unmatched. The CDR3 is 12 amino acids. CDR3 DNA: TGTGCCAGCAGCCCAGACAGGGGAGAAGCTTTCTTT. Residues: CASSPDRGEAFF.